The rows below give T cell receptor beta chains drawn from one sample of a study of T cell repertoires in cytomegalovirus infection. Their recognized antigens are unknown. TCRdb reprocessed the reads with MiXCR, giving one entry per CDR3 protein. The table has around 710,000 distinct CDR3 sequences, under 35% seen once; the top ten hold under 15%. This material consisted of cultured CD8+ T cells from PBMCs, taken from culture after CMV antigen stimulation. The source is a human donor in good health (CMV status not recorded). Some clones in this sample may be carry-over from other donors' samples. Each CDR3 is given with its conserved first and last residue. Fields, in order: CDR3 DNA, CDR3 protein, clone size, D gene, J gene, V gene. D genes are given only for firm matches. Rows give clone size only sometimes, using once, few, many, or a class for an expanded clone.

TGTGCCAGCAGCCCTCTAGCGGGGGTCGAAGATACGCAGTATTTT | CASSPLAGVEDTQYF | few | TRBD2 | TRBJ2-3 | TRBV7-2
TGTGCCAGCAGTTTCGGCGGGGACTCAGGTGAAAAACTGTTTTTT | CASSFGGDSGEKLFF | . | . | TRBJ1-4 | TRBV12-3/TRBV12-4
TGTGCCAGCAGTCCCATAGGGGGGTGGATACGCAATCAGCCCCAGCATTTT | CASSPIGGWIRNQPQHF | . | . | TRBJ1-5 | TRBV27
TGTGCCAGCAGCTTGGGGTTGAAGGATGGCTACACCTTC | CASSLGLKDGYTF | . | . | TRBJ1-2 | TRBV7-6
TGTGCCAGCAGCTTAGTGCTTACAGGGCCAAGGGCTGAAGCTTTCTTT | CASSLVLTGPRAEAFF | many | . | TRBJ1-1 | TRBV7-2
TGTGCCAGCAGCTTACCCAGGACAGGGCCGAACACCGGGGAGCTGTTTTTT | CASSLPRTGPNTGELFF | . | TRBD1 | TRBJ2-2 | TRBV7-2
TGTGCCAGCAGTTACTCTGGCGACACCGGGGAGCTGTTTTTT | CASSYSGDTGELFF | many | . | TRBJ2-2 | TRBV6-5
TGTGCCAGCAGTTTACGGGCGGGCACAGATACGCAGTATTTT | CASSLRAGTDTQYF | few | . | TRBJ2-3 | TRBV27
TGTGCCAGCAGCTTAGCCAAAAAGTACGAGCAGTACTTC | CASSLAKKYEQYF | few | . | TRBJ2-7 | TRBV7-9
TGCAGCGTTGAGCAGGACAGGGCCTACGAGCAGTACTTC | CSVEQDRAYEQYF | . | TRBD1 | TRBJ2-7 | TRBV29-1
TGTGCCAGCAGTCCAACCCGACTAGCCACTGGCGAGCAGTACTTC | CASSPTRLATGEQYF | . | TRBD2 | TRBJ2-7 | TRBV27
TGTGCCAGCAGTTTAGTGACAGGGAATAGCAATCAGCCCCAGCATTTT | CASSLVTGNSNQPQHF | . | TRBD1 | TRBJ1-5 | TRBV27
TGTGTCAGCAGTTTAAATGTCCCGACTGAAAAACTGTTTTTT | CVSSLNVPTEKLFF | . | . | TRBJ1-4 | TRBV12-3/TRBV12-4
TGTGCCAGCAGTGGCGGGATCACCGGGGAGCTGTTTTTT | CASSGGITGELFF | . | . | TRBJ2-2 | TRBV27
TGTGCCAGCAGTTTATCGCGGGGGGCGGAAACTGAAGCTTTCTTT | CASSLSRGAETEAFF | once | . | TRBJ1-1 | TRBV27
TGTGCCATACGGACAGAATACTATGGCTACACCTTC | CAIRTEYYGYTF | . | . | TRBJ1-2 | TRBV19
TGCAGTGCTAGGGACAGGGCAGATACGCAGTATTTT | CSARDRADTQYF | few | TRBD1 | TRBJ2-3 | TRBV20-1
TGTGCCAGTAGTATGGGACAGTACACCGGGGAGCTGTTTTTT | CASSMGQYTGELFF | few | TRBD1 | TRBJ2-2 | TRBV19
TGTGCCACCAGTGATCAGCGGGGGGCCTACAATGAGCAGTTCTTC | CATSDQRGAYNEQFF | few | TRBD2 | TRBJ2-1 | TRBV24-1
TGTGCCAGCAGTGTTGACAGGGACACGCAGTATTTT | CASSVDRDTQYF | many | TRBD1 | TRBJ2-3 | TRBV6-1
TGTCTAGAGGGTTTTGTTGACGATGGCTACACCTTC | CLEGFVDDGYTF | . | . | TRBJ1-2 | TRBV27
TGTGCCAGCAGCCTAGGGACAGGCGAACCGAGGGAGCAGTACTTC | CASSLGTGEPREQYF | . | TRBD1 | TRBJ2-7 | TRBV7-8
TGTGCCAGCAGCGATAACAGGGGTTCCTATGGCTACACCTTC | CASSDNRGSYGYTF | . | TRBD1 | TRBJ1-2 | TRBV7-9
TGCGCCAGCAGCCCCCGGGGGGGTCCGGACACTGAAGCTTTCTTT | CASSPRGGPDTEAFF | . | . | TRBJ1-1 | TRBV4-1
TGTGCCACCAGCAGAGATCGGAAGGATTACGAGCAGTACTTC | CATSRDRKDYEQYF | few | . | TRBJ2-7 | TRBV15
TGTGCCAGCAGTCCCATAAGCGGGGGGGCAGAGACCCAGTACTTC | CASSPISGGAETQYF | . | TRBD2 | TRBJ2-5 | TRBV27
TGTGCCGGTATCGCGAACACCGGGGAGCTGTTTTTT | CAGIANTGELFF | . | . | TRBJ2-2 | TRBV12-3/TRBV12-4
TGTGCCAGCAGCCCCACCCCGAGGGCCCGCATGCGATTGTACACTGAAGCTTTCTTT | CASSPTPRARMRLYTEAFF | . | . | TRBJ1-1 | TRBV7-8
TGTGCCAGCAGTGAACGCCAGGTACTTCAGGGTTCACCCCTCCACTTT | CASSERQVLQGSPLHF | . | . | TRBJ1-6 | TRBV2
TGTGCCAGCAGCTCCCCGGCTAGCGGGGGGCCCCGGACCCAGTACTTC | CASSSPASGGPRTQYF | many | TRBD2 | TRBJ2-5 | TRBV7-8
TGTGCCAGTTCTAACAGGGGGCTTGGAAACACCATATATTTT | CASSNRGLGNTIYF | few | TRBD1 | TRBJ1-3 | TRBV28